This passage covers 7 T cell receptor beta chains from one sample sequenced in a study of beta chain features in type 1 diabetes. What was sequenced were expressed TCRB transcripts, since all of the isolated RNA had been reverse transcribed. The data were produced by immunoSEQ multiplex PCR, yet TCRdb's version contains in-frame clones alone and is incomplete. Among approximately 400,000 clones listed, about 16% were seen once. Sequenced input: naive CD4+ T cells from blood. The receptors here all came from a woman aged 18-30 years in good health.

CDR3 sequence reads: CAWSGPGTGNQPQHF. CDR3 DNA: TGTGCCTGGAGTGGACCAGGGACAGGAAATCAGCCCCAGCATTTT. The chain has TRBV30 and TRBJ1-5; 8 nucleotides agree with TRBD1. Germline V gene sequence: CDR1 GTSNPN, CDR2 SVGIG (reference sequence). The CDR3 spans 15 residues. V lost 1 base, J lost 4 bases, and 6 bases stayed unmatched.

The V and J genes are TRBV18 and TRBJ1-2; TRBD1 agrees at 8 bases. The CDR3 length is 16 residues. Germline V gene lookup returns CDR1 KGHSH and CDR2 LQKENI. After removal of 2 bases from V and 5 bases from J, the junction contained 10 bases not matched to a gene. The CDR3 is CASSPEQAGGAYGYTF. In DNA form, the CDR3 reads TGTGCCAGCTCACCAGAGCAAGCAGGGGGCGCTTATGGCTACACCTTC. Full variable domain (outside the CDR3, taken from reference TRBV18 and TRBJ1-2): NAGVMQNPRHLVRRRGQEARLRCSPMKGHSHVYWYRQLPEEGLKFMVYLQKENIIDESGMPKERFSAEFPKEGPSILRIQQVVRGDSAAYFCASSPEQAGGAYGYTFGSGTRLTVV.

The chain couples TRBV28 to TRBJ1-2; 9 bases are shared with TRBD1. Germline CDR1 and CDR2: MDHEN and SYDVKM. Trimming took 3 bases from V and 6 from J; bases not matched to a gene: 11. This CDR3 has 16 amino acids. Here the CDR3 reads CASSFPHAGTGHGYTF. CDR3 nucleotides: TGTGCCAGCAGTTTCCCGCACGCCGGGACAGGGCATGGCTACACCTTC.

The V gene is TRBV6-6, the J gene TRBJ2-4, with a possible D match to TRBD2 (7 bases). This CDR3 has 12 amino acids. CDR1 and CDR2 (germline): MNHNY, SVGAGI (reference sequence). Trimming removed 8 bases from V and 9 bases from J, with 14 bases in between. CDR3 sequence (DNA): TGTGCCAGCGGGGGGGGCTCTGGCATTCAGTACTTC. This translates into CASGGGSGIQYF.

The chain has TRBV30 and TRBJ1-1; TRBD1 matches at 7 bases. V trimming: 5 bases; J trimming: 1 base; junction bases outside the gene matches: 4. Germline V gene data show CDR1 as GTSNPN and CDR2 as SVGIG (reference sequence). CDR3 length equals 13 residues. Written as DNA, the CDR3 is TGTGCCTGGGATAGACAGGGGAACACTGAAGCTTTCTTT. Its translation: CAWDRQGNTEAFF.

V and J are TRBV28 and TRBJ2-7; D is unclear. Germline assignment: CDR1 MDHEN and CDR2 SYDVKM. V lost 2 bases, J lost 7 bases, and 15 bases lay in between. The CDR3 consists of 14 residues. The CDR3 nucleotides read TGTGCCAGCAGTTTACACAGCTCTGTCAGGGAGCAGTACTTC. Translation: CASSLHSSVREQYF.

This clone has more than one count but fewer than ten. This sequence joins TRBV4-3 and TRBJ2-6, with 8 bases aligning to TRBD1. The CDR3 sequence is 18 residues long. The germline V gene encodes CDR1 LGHNA and CDR2 YSLEER. V lost 6 bases, J lost 0 bases, and 10 bases stayed unmatched. CDR3 protein: CASSSGQGGYSGANVLTF. The DNA for the CDR3 is TGCGCCAGCAGTTCTGGACAGGGAGGCTACTCTGGGGCCAACGTCCTGACTTTC.